These 16 T cell receptor beta chains share one sample of origin, sequenced in a study of blood T cell repertoires in COVID-19. Here immunoSEQ multiplex PCR was the method, and the copy in TCRdb shows in-frame clones only, minus some. The table includes about 300,000 clones, approximately 88% detected once. The material sequenced was peripheral blood. The receptors were gathered from a woman under 40 who had recovered from COVID-19.

The gene calls are TRBV9 and TRBJ2-2, with no clear D. The ends were cut back, 3 bases at V and 4 bases at J, with 4 bases in the middle. CDR3 length: 12 residues. Germline V gene data show CDR1 as SGDLS and CDR2 as YYNGEE. CDR3 in DNA: TGTGCCAGCAGCGCGGGCACCGGGGAGCTGTTTTTT. It codes for CASSAGTGELFF.

V is TRBV4-1 and J is TRBJ2-5; 8 bases map to TRBD2. Germline V lookup: CDR1 MGHRA, CDR2 YSYEKL. This CDR3 has 16 amino acids. V shed 4 bases and J 5 bases; nucleotides not matched to a gene: 12. This CDR3 reads CASSPSAGREEETQYF. CDR3 coding DNA: TGCGCCAGCAGCCCCTCGGCCGGGAGGGAAGAGGAGACCCAGTACTTC.

The CDR3 protein is CASSLRGTANYGYTF. DNA of the CDR3: TGTGCCAGCAGCTTACGGGGGACAGCCAACTATGGCTACACCTTC. This chain connects TRBV7-6 to TRBJ1-2; 7 bases fit TRBD1. This CDR3 has 15 residues. With 2 bases clipped from V and 2 bases from J, the junction kept 5 bases outside the gene matches. Germline CDR1 and CDR2: SGHVS and FNYEAQ.

The chain is built from TRBV27 and TRBJ1-1, with 9 bases lining up with TRBD1. The trim removed 6 bases at V and 7 bases at J, leaving 12 bases unmatched. Germline loops: CDR1 MNHEY, CDR2 SMNVEV (reference sequence). This CDR3 contains 15 residues. CDR3 sequence: CASSPWETGGIEAFF. CDR3 nucleotide sequence: TGTGCCAGCAGCCCCTGGGAGACAGGGGGTATTGAAGCTTTCTTT.

This clone was seen a handful of times. This chain links TRBV28 with TRBJ1-2, with a tentative D call TRBD1 (6 bases). This CDR3 contains 12 residues. Germline V CDR1 and CDR2: MDHEN, SYDVKM. Trimming removed 4 bases at V and 5 bases at J, with 8 bases between. The CDR3 loop is CASSWQGYGYTF. The CDR3 DNA is TGTGCCAGCAGTTGGCAGGGGTATGGCTACACCTTC.

The rearrangement links TRBV29-1 to TRBJ2-3; 11 nucleotides agree with TRBD1. CDR3 length: 16 residues. Per the germline V gene, CDR1 is SQVTM and CDR2 is ANQGSEA. The ends lost 4 bases at V and 1 base at J; junction bases unmatched: 7. In nucleotides, the CDR3 is TGCAGCGTTGGGCGGGACAGGGGGGACGGCACAGATACGCAGTATTTT. Its translation is CSVGRDRGDGTDTQYF.

The chain combines TRBV11-1 with TRBJ2-3; D may be TRBD1 (6 bases). CDR1 SGHAT and CDR2 FQDESV come from the germline V gene (reference sequence). V lost 4 bases and J lost 2, with 13 bases in between. The CDR3 has 15 amino acids. In DNA form, the CDR3 reads TGTGCCAGCAGCTCACGCAGGGGATACACAGATACGCAGTATTTT. Protein sequence: CASSSRRGYTDTQYF.

Points on this clone: Other nucleotide sequences in the sample specify the same CDR3. This chain links TRBV5-4 with TRBJ2-3, with TRBD1 identical over 10 bases. Trimming removed 4 bases from V and 0 bases from J; junction bases left unmatched: 5. Germline lookup yields CDR1 SGHNT and CDR2 YYREEE (reference sequence). The CDR3 is 16 amino acids. CDR3: CASSRDRGLSTDTQYF. Written as DNA, the CDR3 is TGTGCCAGCAGCCGGGACAGGGGCCTTAGCACAGATACGCAGTATTTT.

In nucleotides, the CDR3 is TGTGCCATCAGTGATCTAGCGGGTGACACCGGGGAGCTGTTTTTT. Translation gives CAISDLAGDTGELFF. The V call is TRBV10-3, the J call TRBJ2-2, with 8 positions matching TRBD2. With 3 bases clipped from V and 3 bases from J, the junction kept 3 bases outside the gene matches. CDR1 is ENHRY, CDR2 SYGVKD, per germline. This CDR3 is 15 amino acids long.

V is TRBV13 and J is TRBJ1-1, with 8 bases lining up with TRBD1. Per germline, CDR1 PRHDT and CDR2 FYEKMQ (reference sequence). With 5 bases clipped from V and 4 bases from J, the junction kept 9 bases outside the gene matches. This CDR3 is 15 amino acids long. Here the CDR3 DNA reads TGTGCCAGCAGCCCCTGGACAGGGACGGGCACTGAAGCTTTCTTT. Amino acid sequence: CASSPWTGTGTEAFF. Drawing the rest from reference TRBV13 and TRBJ1-1, the complete variable domain is AAGVIQSPRHLIKEKRETATLKCYPIPRHDTVYWYQQGPGQDPQFLISFYEKMQSDKGSIPDRFSAQQFSDYHSELNMSSLELGDSALYFCASSPWTGTGTEAFFGQGTRLTVV.

V gene TRBV5-1 combines with J gene TRBJ2-7; no clear D. The CDR3 runs 13 residues. V lost 0 bases and J lost 1, with 5 bases in between. Germline V gene lookup returns CDR1 SGHRS and CDR2 YFSETQ. In DNA, the CDR3 is TGCGCCAGCAGCTTGGAGCAATCCTACGAGCAGTACTTC. This codes for CASSLEQSYEQYF.

The chain combines TRBV15 with TRBJ1-2; D is ambiguous. This CDR3 is built from 12 residues. Germline V lookup: CDR1 LNHNV, CDR2 YYDKDF (reference sequence). Trimming shortened V by 5 bases and J by 4 bases, and 8 bases separated the two germline ends. For the CDR3, the DNA is TGTGCCACCAGCCCCCGGGGCTATGGCTACACCTTC. Its protein is CATSPRGYGYTF.

CDR3 in amino acids: CASRATGLNSPLHF. The CDR3 DNA follows: TGTGCCAGTAGGGCAACAGGGCTAAATTCACCCCTCCACTTT. This chain connects TRBV19 to TRBJ1-6; a weak D match, TRBD1 (6 bases). Trimming stripped 6 bases from V and 7 bases from J, with 13 bases between. Germline assignment: CDR1 LNHDA and CDR2 SQIVND (reference sequence). The length of the CDR3 is 14 residues.

The chain has TRBV7-8 and TRBJ1-3, with D tentatively TRBD1 (5 bases). Germline V gives CDR1 SGHVS, CDR2 FQNEAQ. The CDR3 contains 15 residues. Trimming cost V 4 bases and J 0 bases, with 10 bases left between them. The CDR3 DNA reads TGTGCCAGCAGCTCCGACAGCTACTCTGGAAACACCATATATTTT. Its protein is CASSSDSYSGNTIYF. The entire variable domain, with the rest obtained from reference TRBV7-8 and TRBJ1-3, is as follows: GAGVSQSPRYKVAKRGQDVALRCDPISGHVSLFWYQQALGQGPEFLTYFQNEAQLDKSGLPSDRFFAERPEGSVSTLKIQRTQQEDSAVYLCASSSDSYSGNTIYFGEGSWLTVV.

The V call is TRBV9, the J call TRBJ1-4, with D perhaps TRBD1 (5 bases). From germline, CDR1 is SGDLS and CDR2 YYNGEE. Trimming shortened V by 2 bases and J by 5 bases, and 13 bases separated the two germline ends. The CDR3 sequence is 15 residues long. The CDR3 sequence is CASSVSSGLNEKLFF. CDR3 in DNA: TGTGCCAGCAGCGTCAGCTCAGGGCTAAATGAAAAACTGTTTTTT.

The rearrangement uses TRBV3-1 (or the pseudogene TRBV3-2) and TRBJ2-3; 11 positions agree with TRBD2. The CDR3 loop spans 16 amino acids. The V segment lost 0 bases and the J segment 6 bases; nucleotides outside the gene matches: 5. From germline, CDR1 is LGHDT and CDR2 YNNKEL (reference sequence). The CDR3 coding sequence is TGTGCCAGCAGCCAAGATGCCCTAGCGGGGGGTGATACGCAGTATTTT. This translates into CASSQDALAGGDTQYF.